Shown below are 20 T cell receptor beta chains from a single sample sequenced in a study of blood T cell repertoires in COVID-19. Here immunoSEQ multiplex PCR was the method, and the copy in TCRdb shows in-frame clones only, minus some. The table lists tens of thousands of clones, over 75% of them singletons. The specimen was peripheral blood. These receptors came from a man aged 65-85 years with active COVID-19.

This chain uses TRBV18 with TRBJ1-3; 11 bases line up with TRBD1. Trimming removed 5 bases from V and 4 bases from J; junction bases left unmatched: 4. The CDR3 is 15 amino acids. Germline assignment: CDR1 KGHSH and CDR2 LQKENI. The CDR3 spells CASSTDRGRGNTIYF. CDR3 nucleotides: TGTGCCAGCTCAACGGACAGGGGGCGAGGAAACACCATATATTTT.

The V and J genes are TRBV3-1 (or the pseudogene TRBV3-2) and TRBJ2-1; tentatively, D is TRBD2 (6 bases). The germline V gene encodes CDR1 LGHDT and CDR2 YNNKEL (reference sequence). The CDR3 is made up of 13 amino acids. Trimming stripped 1 base from V and 9 bases from J, with 10 bases between. The CDR3 DNA reads TGTGCCAGCAGCCAAGGAGCGGGCAGTGAGCAGTTCTTC. It yields the protein CASSQGAGSEQFF.

This clone has a single count. The chain links TRBV28 to TRBJ2-1, with 10 bases lining up with TRBD2. The trim removed 2 bases at V and 0 bases at J, leaving 7 bases unmatched. Germline V lookup: CDR1 MDHEN, CDR2 SYDVKM. The CDR3 runs 18 residues. CDR3: CASSLPGSGGASYNEQFF. In DNA, the CDR3 is TGTGCCAGCAGTTTACCAGGCAGCGGGGGGGCCTCCTACAATGAGCAGTTCTTC.

This rearrangement joins TRBV9 to TRBJ2-6; tentatively, D is TRBD1 (6 bases). Germline lookup yields CDR1 SGDLS and CDR2 YYNGEE. This CDR3 is built from 18 residues. V was trimmed by 3 bases and J by 2 bases, leaving 18 bases between them. CDR3 sequence (DNA): TGTGCCAGCAGCGCCCCTGGACAGCGTCGGGCTGGGGCCAACGTCCTGACTTTC. It encodes CASSAPGQRRAGANVLTF.

The rearrangement uses TRBV11-3 and TRBJ1-4; no reliable D call. V was clipped by 5 bases and J by 7 bases, with 8 bases between them. The CDR3 loop spans 12 amino acids. The germline CDR1 and CDR2 sequences are SGHNT and YENEEA. The CDR3 loop reads CASSPGSEKLFF. The CDR3, as DNA: TGTGCCAGCAGCCCCGGTAGTGAAAAACTGTTTTTT.

The rearrangement links TRBV2 to TRBJ1-1, with D possibly matching TRBD1 (5 bases). The CDR3 is 14 residues long. The germline V gene encodes CDR1 SNHLY and CDR2 FYNNEI. The ends were cut back, 7 bases at V and 3 bases at J, with 15 bases in the middle. The CDR3 loop is CASTVGGGDTEAFF. The DNA for the CDR3 is TGTGCCAGCACGGTGGGGGGAGGGGACACTGAAGCTTTCTTT.

The chain is built from TRBV6-2 or TRBV6-3 and TRBJ1-1; no clear D gene. The CDR3 is 13 amino acids. Looked up from germline, CDR1 is MNHEY and CDR2 is SVGEGT. V lost 1 base and J lost 3, with 6 bases in between. CDR3: CASSYLRDTEAFF. CDR3 DNA: TGTGCCAGCAGTTACTTGAGGGACACTGAAGCTTTCTTT.

This chain joins TRBV7-2 and TRBJ2-7; TRBD2 aligns across 9 bases. The CDR3 runs 19 residues. Germline V gene sequence: CDR1 SGHTA, CDR2 FQGNSA. J lost 2 bases, V lost 0 bases, and 14 bases had no gene match. The DNA for the CDR3 is TGTGCCAGCAGCTTAGCCGCCTTTATTACTAGCGGGCTAGCCTACGAGCAGTACTTC. Its translation: CASSLAAFITSGLAYEQYF. Drawing the rest from reference TRBV7-2 and TRBJ2-7, the complete variable domain is GAGVSQSPSNKVTEKGKDVELRCDPISGHTALYWYRQSLGQGLEFLIYFQGNSAPDKSGLPSDRFSAERTGGSVSTLTIQRTQQEDSAVYLCASSLAAFITSGLAYEQYFGPGTRLTVT.

The rearrangement links TRBV5-1 to TRBJ2-7; D remains ambiguous. Germline CDR1 and CDR2: SGHRS and YFSETQ. CDR3 length equals 16 residues. Trimming removed 4 bases from V and 5 bases from J, with 22 bases in between. CDR3: CASSLVVVAGVHEQYF. As DNA, the CDR3 is TGCGCCAGCAGCCTCGTGGTTGTTGCTGGAGTCCACGAGCAGTACTTC.

V and J are TRBV7-8 and TRBJ2-5; 8 bases match TRBD1. Trimming cost V 5 bases and J 4 bases; bases outside gene matches: 3. The CDR3 sequence is 13 residues long. Germline CDR1 reads SGHVS; CDR2 reads FQNEAQ. CDR3 nucleotide sequence: TGTGCCAGCAGCCCGGACAGGGCAGAGACCCAGTACTTC. Residues: CASSPDRAETQYF.

This CDR3 reads CSVEGGVNEQFF. Written as DNA, the CDR3 is TGCAGCGTTGAGGGGGGAGTAAATGAGCAGTTCTTC. The chain couples TRBV29-1 to TRBJ2-1, with D possibly being TRBD2 (6 bases). V lost 3 bases and J lost 7, with 10 bases in between. CDR3 size: 12 residues. The germline V gene has CDR1 SQVTM and CDR2 ANQGSEA.

The J gene is TRBJ2-2, the V gene TRBV29-1; possibly TRBD2 for D (6 bases). V dropped 4 bases and J dropped 1 base, with 7 bases sitting between them. The germline V gene has CDR1 SQVTM and CDR2 ANQGSEA. The CDR3 is 13 residues long. CDR3: CSVGLVNTGELFF. In DNA, the CDR3 is TGCAGCGTTGGACTAGTGAACACCGGGGAGCTGTTTTTT.

This chain joins TRBV4-3 and TRBJ2-7, with TRBD1 as a possible D gene (6 bases). The germline gives CDR1 LGHNA, CDR2 YSLEER. The CDR3 contains 15 residues. Trimming left V 1 base short and J 2 bases short, with 12 bases between. The chain's CDR3 is CASSQVLGAAYEQYF. For the CDR3, the DNA is TGCGCCAGCAGCCAAGTGCTGGGGGCGGCCTACGAGCAGTACTTC.

CDR3 in DNA: TGTGCCTGGGTGGGAGCGGTTGGGGATACGCAGTATTTT. Amino acids: CAWVGAVGDTQYF. This rearrangement joins TRBV30 to TRBJ2-3, with TRBD2 as a possible D gene (5 bases). The germline CDR1 and CDR2 sequences are GTSNPN and SVGIG (reference sequence). The CDR3 consists of 13 residues. V gave up 5 bases and J gave up 6 bases, with 15 bases separating them.

The CDR3: CASSFASVAGTYEQYF. CDR3 bases: TGTGCCAGCAGCTTTGCCTCGGTAGCGGGGACCTACGAGCAGTACTTC. The J gene is TRBJ2-7, the V gene TRBV7-2; 8 bases map to TRBD2. There are 16 residues in the CDR3. V gave up 3 bases and J gave up 2 bases; unmatched junction bases: 9. Per germline, CDR1 SGHTA and CDR2 FQGNSA. The full variable domain, in which reference TRBV7-2 and TRBJ2-7 provide the parts outside the CDR3, is GAGVSQSPSNKVTEKGKDVELRCDPISGHTALYWYRQSLGQGLEFLIYFQGNSAPDKSGLPSDRFSAERTGGSVSTLTIQRTQQEDSAVYLCASSFASVAGTYEQYFGPGTRLTVT.

V is TRBV5-6 and J is TRBJ1-1; D possibly corresponds to TRBD1 (6 bases). CDR1 is SGHDT, CDR2 YYEEEE, per germline. Trimming cost V 1 base and J 0 bases, with 10 bases left between them. The CDR3 covers 15 residues. CDR3 coding DNA: TGTGCCAGCAGCTTGTTGAACAGGGTGAACACTGAAGCTTTCTTT. Translation: CASSLLNRVNTEAFF. The variable domain in full, completed from reference TRBV5-6 and TRBJ1-1, reads DAGVTQSPTHLIKTRGQQVTLRCSPKSGHDTVSWYQQALGQGPQFIFQYYEEEERQRGNFPDRFSGHQFPNYSSELNVNALLLGDSALYLCASSLLNRVNTEAFFGQGTRLTVV.

The chain uses TRBV27 and TRBJ2-5; tentative D call: TRBD2 (6 bases). Per germline, CDR1 MNHEY and CDR2 SMNVEV (reference sequence). CDR3 length equals 14 residues. V was trimmed by 7 bases and J by 1 base, leaving 13 bases between them. The chain's CDR3 is CASTPGGTQETQYF. DNA for the CDR3: TGTGCCAGCACCCCCGGCGGGACCCAAGAGACCCAGTACTTC.

V and J are TRBV3-1 (or the pseudogene TRBV3-2) and TRBJ1-1, with no clear D. The CDR3 extends over 15 amino acids. Trimming stripped 2 bases from V and 7 bases from J, with 17 bases between. Germline lookup yields CDR1 LGHDT and CDR2 YNNKEL (reference sequence). CDR3 loop: CASSQSLRVGNEAFF. The CDR3, as DNA: TGTGCCAGCAGCCAATCCTTGCGGGTGGGGAATGAAGCTTTCTTT.

The rearrangement joins TRBV7-8 to TRBJ2-7; 8 nucleotides agree with TRBD1. V dropped 0 bases and J dropped 2; count of bases not matched to a gene: 3. From germline, CDR1 is SGHVS and CDR2 FQNEAQ. CDR3 length: 15 amino acids. CDR3 DNA: TGTGCCAGCAGCTTAGCCCCGGGACAGGCCTACGAGCAGTACTTC. It codes for CASSLAPGQAYEQYF.

The chain employs TRBV28 and TRBJ2-1; 9 bases match TRBD1. This CDR3 contains 15 residues. Germline CDR1 and CDR2: MDHEN and SYDVKM. V lost 3 bases to trimming and J lost 5 bases; unmatched junction nucleotides: 5. CDR3 sequence: CASSFTGTGNNEQFF. DNA for the CDR3: TGTGCCAGCAGTTTCACCGGGACAGGGAACAATGAGCAGTTCTTC.